Given below is one TCR beta chain in context. Using immunoSEQ multiplex PCR, the repertoire was profiled, and TCRdb retains in-frame clones only, with some absent. Among roughly 250,000 clones listed, approximately 80% were seen once. The record originates from a study of blood T cell repertoires in COVID-19. The length of the CDR3 is 15 residues. Germline CDR1 and CDR2: SEHNR and FQNEAQ (reference sequence). V was trimmed by 1 base and J by 1 base, leaving 7 bases between them. The gene calls are TRBV7-9 and TRBJ1-4; no firm D call. The sequence was collected from a woman aged 80 or older with acute or convalescent COVID-19. The source material was peripheral blood. CDR3 sequence (DNA): TGTGCCAGCAGCTTAGTAGGGAGAACTAATGAAAAACTGTTTTTT. Amino acid sequence: CASSLVGRTNEKLFF.